This is a list of T cell receptor beta chains from one sample in a study of blood T cell repertoires in COVID-19. Profiled with immunoSEQ multiplex PCR; TCRdb holds only in-frame clones, not every one. In the table there are 150,000 or so clones, around 84% of which are singletons. The sample was peripheral blood. The receptors were gathered from a woman aged 60-75 years with acute or convalescent COVID-19. CDR3s include the opening cysteine and the closing phenylalanine or tryptophan. The D gene is left open where the match is weak. Clone size is not always given. Where it is, it says once, few, many or a class for expanded clones.

v_gene: TRBV7-9; j_gene: TRBJ1-1; abundance: NA; d_gene: NA; CDR3nt: TGTGCCAGCAGCCATAACGGGGGGGCTAAAACTGAAGCTTTCTTT; CDR3aa: CASSHNGGAKTEAFF
v_gene: TRBV11-2; j_gene: TRBJ2-7; abundance: few; d_gene: TRBD1; CDR3nt: TGTGCCAGCAGCCAGACAGGGAATAAGTACGAGCAGTACTTC; CDR3aa: CASSQTGNKYEQYF
v_gene: TRBV28; j_gene: TRBJ1-1; abundance: NA; d_gene: NA; CDR3nt: TGTGCCAGCAGTGGAAACAGGGACACTGAAGCTTTCTTT; CDR3aa: CASSGNRDTEAFF
v_gene: TRBV11-2; j_gene: TRBJ2-3; abundance: NA; d_gene: NA; CDR3nt: TGTGCCAGCAGCCCCTCCCTAAAGGATACGCAGTATTTT; CDR3aa: CASSPSLKDTQYF
v_gene: TRBV30; j_gene: TRBJ1-1; abundance: NA; d_gene: NA; CDR3nt: TGTGCCTGGAGATATACAGGGCTGCTCACTGAAGCTTTCTTT; CDR3aa: CAWRYTGLLTEAFF
v_gene: TRBV28; j_gene: TRBJ2-5; abundance: NA; d_gene: NA; CDR3nt: TGTGCCAGCAGTTTGGGGCAGTCCTGGGAGACCCAGTACTTC; CDR3aa: CASSLGQSWETQYF
v_gene: TRBV4-1; j_gene: TRBJ2-7; abundance: few; d_gene: TRBD1; CDR3nt: TGCGCCAGCAGCTATAGGACAGGGGGCCCCTACGAGCAGTACTTC; CDR3aa: CASSYRTGGPYEQYF
v_gene: TRBV24-1; j_gene: TRBJ2-1; abundance: NA; d_gene: TRBD2; CDR3nt: TGTGCCACCAGTGATAACCTAGCGGGGGAGATATACAATGAGCAGTTCTTC; CDR3aa: CATSDNLAGEIYNEQFF
v_gene: TRBV11-2; j_gene: TRBJ2-5; abundance: once; d_gene: NA; CDR3nt: TGTGCCAGCAGCTTAGGGCTAGGCCAGCAAGAGACCCAGTACTTC; CDR3aa: CASSLGLGQQETQYF
v_gene: TRBV28; j_gene: TRBJ1-3; abundance: once; d_gene: NA; CDR3nt: TGTGCCAGCAGTTTATCCCCCCGAGGTGGAAACACCATATATTTT; CDR3aa: CASSLSPRGGNTIYF
v_gene: TRBV30; j_gene: TRBJ1-5; abundance: NA; d_gene: NA; CDR3nt: TGTGCCTGGAGTAAGGGGTCCTTTCAGCCCCAGCATTTT; CDR3aa: CAWSKGSFQPQHF
v_gene: TRBV19; j_gene: TRBJ1-5; abundance: NA; d_gene: TRBD1; CDR3nt: TGTGCCAGTAACACCGTCGGGACAGGTAGCAATCAGCCCCAGCATTTT; CDR3aa: CASNTVGTGSNQPQHF
v_gene: TRBV11-3; j_gene: TRBJ2-7; abundance: NA; d_gene: TRBD1; CDR3nt: TGTGCCAGCAGCCAATCCGGGACAGGGGCTGCGGAGCAGTACTTC; CDR3aa: CASSQSGTGAAEQYF
v_gene: TRBV7-2; j_gene: TRBJ2-1; abundance: few; d_gene: NA; CDR3nt: TGTGCCAGCAGCTTAGACCCAGGTTCCTACAATGAGCAGTTCTTC; CDR3aa: CASSLDPGSYNEQFF
v_gene: TRBV28; j_gene: TRBJ2-1; abundance: NA; d_gene: NA; CDR3nt: TGTGCCAGCCAAAGAGCGCTCTACAATGAGCAGTTCTTC; CDR3aa: CASQRALYNEQFF
v_gene: TRBV19; j_gene: TRBJ1-2; abundance: once; d_gene: NA; CDR3nt: TGTGCCAGTAGTATGCGGACAGACTATGGCTACACCTTC; CDR3aa: CASSMRTDYGYTF
v_gene: TRBV5-4; j_gene: TRBJ2-1; abundance: NA; d_gene: TRBD1; CDR3nt: TGTGCCAGCAGCTTTTGGGACAGGGGCTTCAATGAGCAGTTCTTC; CDR3aa: CASSFWDRGFNEQFF
v_gene: TRBV6-5; j_gene: TRBJ2-7; abundance: NA; d_gene: TRBD1; CDR3nt: TGTGCCAGCAGGGGACAGGGCCTAGAAAGGAGGGAGCAGTACTTC; CDR3aa: CASRGQGLERREQYF
v_gene: TRBV5-6; j_gene: TRBJ1-1; abundance: NA; d_gene: NA; CDR3nt: TGTGCCAGCAGAGGCGTGGAGGGCACTGAAGCTTTCTTT; CDR3aa: CASRGVEGTEAFF
v_gene: TRBV7-8; j_gene: TRBJ2-1; abundance: NA; d_gene: TRBD2; CDR3nt: TGTGCCAGCAGCCCGGGACTAGCGGCCTACAATGAGCAGTTCTTC; CDR3aa: CASSPGLAAYNEQFF
v_gene: TRBV27; j_gene: TRBJ2-7; abundance: NA; d_gene: TRBD1; CDR3nt: TGTGCCAGCACCCCCCTCGCAGGGGGTTTATCCTACGAGCAGTACTTC; CDR3aa: CASTPLAGGLSYEQYF
v_gene: TRBV9; j_gene: TRBJ1-3; abundance: NA; d_gene: TRBD1; CDR3nt: TGTGCCAGCAGCAGAGGGGACAGCCAAGTAGGAAACACCATATATTTT; CDR3aa: CASSRGDSQVGNTIYF
v_gene: TRBV6-1; j_gene: TRBJ1-1; abundance: NA; d_gene: NA; CDR3nt: TGTGCCAGCAGTGAGAGCGGAAATACTGAAGCTTTCTTT; CDR3aa: CASSESGNTEAFF
v_gene: TRBV30; j_gene: TRBJ1-6; abundance: NA; d_gene: NA; CDR3nt: TGTGCCTGGAGTGTACACGCAGGAGGTAATTCACCCCTCCACTTT; CDR3aa: CAWSVHAGGNSPLHF
v_gene: TRBV18; j_gene: TRBJ2-3; abundance: NA; d_gene: NA; CDR3nt: TGTGCCAGCTCGAACTTGCAGGGGGATACGCAGTATTTT; CDR3aa: CASSNLQGDTQYF
v_gene: TRBV11-2; j_gene: TRBJ1-1; abundance: NA; d_gene: NA; CDR3nt: TGTGCCAGCAGCTTAGATAGTAAGGGGGGGGACACTGAAGCTTTCTTT; CDR3aa: CASSLDSKGGDTEAFF
v_gene: TRBV5-5; j_gene: TRBJ2-7; abundance: NA; d_gene: NA; CDR3nt: TGTGCCAGCAGCTTGGACCTTTGGGGGCCAATCTACGAGCAGTACTTC; CDR3aa: CASSLDLWGPIYEQYF
v_gene: TRBV11-2; j_gene: TRBJ2-7; abundance: NA; d_gene: NA; CDR3nt: TGTGCCAGCAGCTACGTAACAGGCATCTCCTACGAGCAGTACTTC; CDR3aa: CASSYVTGISYEQYF
v_gene: TRBV12-5; j_gene: TRBJ2-5; abundance: NA; d_gene: TRBD1; CDR3nt: TGTGCTAGTGGGGCACGCACAGGGGTTGCCCAAGAGACCCAGTACTTC; CDR3aa: CASGARTGVAQETQYF
v_gene: TRBV11-3; j_gene: TRBJ1-6; abundance: few; d_gene: TRBD1; CDR3nt: TGTGCCAGCAGACCGCGGACAGGGAGCTCCTATAATTCACCCCTCCACTTT; CDR3aa: CASRPRTGSSYNSPLHF
v_gene: TRBV6-2/TRBV6-3; j_gene: TRBJ1-1; abundance: once; d_gene: TRBD1; CDR3nt: TGTGCCAGCAGCCTACCTTCGACAGGGGACACTGAAGCTTTCTTT; CDR3aa: CASSLPSTGDTEAFF
v_gene: TRBV7-3; j_gene: TRBJ2-3; abundance: once; d_gene: NA; CDR3nt: TGTGCCAGCAGCTTAGGACAGGGAGGGGATACGCAGTATTTT; CDR3aa: CASSLGQGGDTQYF
v_gene: TRBV28; j_gene: TRBJ1-6; abundance: NA; d_gene: NA; CDR3nt: TGTGCCAGCACCCAACCCAGGGAAAATTCACCCCTCCACTTT; CDR3aa: CASTQPRENSPLHF
v_gene: TRBV27; j_gene: TRBJ1-5; abundance: once; d_gene: NA; CDR3nt: TGTGCCAGCAGACAGGGCAATCAGCCCCAGCATTTT; CDR3aa: CASRQGNQPQHF
v_gene: TRBV5-1; j_gene: TRBJ2-7; abundance: NA; d_gene: NA; CDR3nt: TGCGCCAGCAGCTTGTGGGGAGGACCCTCCTACGAGCAGTACTTC; CDR3aa: CASSLWGGPSYEQYF
v_gene: TRBV6-1; j_gene: TRBJ2-5; abundance: NA; d_gene: NA; CDR3nt: TGTGCCAGCAGTGAAGGAGGGGGTTCAATAGAGACCCAGTACTTC; CDR3aa: CASSEGGGSIETQYF
v_gene: TRBV10-3; j_gene: TRBJ1-5; abundance: NA; d_gene: TRBD1; CDR3nt: TGTGCCATCAGTGATCGGGGCAGGGGGCGAGATCAGCCCCAGCATTTT; CDR3aa: CAISDRGRGRDQPQHF
v_gene: TRBV3-1/TRBV3-2; j_gene: TRBJ1-5; abundance: once; d_gene: TRBD1; CDR3nt: TGTGCCAGCAGCCACACCGGGACAGGGGGTCAGCCCCAGCATTTT; CDR3aa: CASSHTGTGGQPQHF
v_gene: TRBV11-2; j_gene: TRBJ2-7; abundance: many; d_gene: NA; CDR3nt: TGTGCCAGCAGCTTAGATGAGGGGCAGGGGTTGGACTACGAGCAGTACTTC; CDR3aa: CASSLDEGQGLDYEQYF
v_gene: TRBV28; j_gene: TRBJ2-5; abundance: NA; d_gene: NA; CDR3nt: TGTGCCAGCAGTTTACTGGGGCGCCCGGAGACCCAGTACTTC; CDR3aa: CASSLLGRPETQYF
v_gene: TRBV5-1; j_gene: TRBJ2-5; abundance: NA; d_gene: TRBD2; CDR3nt: TGCGCCAGCAGCTTCGGGGCGGGGGGGGCGGGAGAGACCCAGTACTTC; CDR3aa: CASSFGAGGAGETQYF
v_gene: TRBV28; j_gene: TRBJ2-5; abundance: NA; d_gene: NA; CDR3nt: TGTGCCAGCAGCACCATGGGGGACTCAGGCCCGCGTCTCAGGGAGACCCAGTACTTC; CDR3aa: CASSTMGDSGPRLRETQYF
v_gene: TRBV24-1; j_gene: TRBJ1-1; abundance: once; d_gene: NA; CDR3nt: TGTGCCACCAGTGATTTGCGCAGGAACACTGAAGCTTTCTTT; CDR3aa: CATSDLRRNTEAFF
v_gene: TRBV24-1; j_gene: TRBJ2-2; abundance: NA; d_gene: NA; CDR3nt: TGTGCCACCAGCCCCCCCAGGGCCCAGGACACCGGGGAGCTGTTTTTT; CDR3aa: CATSPPRAQDTGELFF
v_gene: TRBV4-3; j_gene: TRBJ2-2; abundance: NA; d_gene: NA; CDR3nt: TGCGCCAGCAGCCAAGCCGCTAAGAGTCGGGGCACCGGGGAGCTGTTTTTT; CDR3aa: CASSQAAKSRGTGELFF
v_gene: TRBV9; j_gene: TRBJ2-1; abundance: NA; d_gene: TRBD2; CDR3nt: TGTGCCAGCAGCGTAGGGACTAGCGGGGGGGCCGGCTACAATGAGCAGTTCTTC; CDR3aa: CASSVGTSGGAGYNEQFF
v_gene: TRBV5-1; j_gene: TRBJ2-1; abundance: few; d_gene: TRBD2; CDR3nt: TGCGCCAGCAGCAACGGACTAGCGGGGGCCTTCTACAATGAGCAGTTCTTC; CDR3aa: CASSNGLAGAFYNEQFF
v_gene: TRBV29-1; j_gene: TRBJ2-7; abundance: NA; d_gene: NA; CDR3nt: TGCAGCGTTGGGGGGGGCCACGTGAATTACGAGCAGTACTTC; CDR3aa: CSVGGGHVNYEQYF